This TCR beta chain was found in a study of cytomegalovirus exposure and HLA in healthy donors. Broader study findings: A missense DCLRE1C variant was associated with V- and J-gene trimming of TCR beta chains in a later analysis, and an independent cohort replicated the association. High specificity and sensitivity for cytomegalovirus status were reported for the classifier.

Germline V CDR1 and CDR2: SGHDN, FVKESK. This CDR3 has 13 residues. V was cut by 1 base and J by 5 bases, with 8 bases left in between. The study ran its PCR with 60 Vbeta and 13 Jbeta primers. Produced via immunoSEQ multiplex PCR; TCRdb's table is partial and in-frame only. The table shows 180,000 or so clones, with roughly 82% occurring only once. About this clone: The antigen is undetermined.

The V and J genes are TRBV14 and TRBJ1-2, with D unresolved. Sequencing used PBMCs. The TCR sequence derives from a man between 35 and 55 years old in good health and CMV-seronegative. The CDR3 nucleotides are TGTGCCAGCAGCCAAGGGAAACAGTATGGCTACACCTTC. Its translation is CASSQGKQYGYTF.